There are a few counts of the clone carrying this TCR beta chain. The germline CDR1 and CDR2 sequences are LNHDA and SQIVND (reference sequence). V was trimmed by 9 bases and J by 4 bases, leaving 21 bases between them. The length of the CDR3 is 15 residues. Repertoires were generated with immunoSEQ multiplex PCR, while TCRdb's copy carries only in-frame clones and drops some. Among roughly 70,000 clones, roughly 93% were seen once, and the ten largest hold about 0.38%. These data come from a study of technical replicates of blood from a handful of donors. The J gene is TRBJ1-1, the V gene TRBV19, with D possibly matching TRBD1 (6 bases). Sequencing used T cells isolated from PBMCs. This TCR derives from a human donor in good health. The CDR3, as DNA: TGTGCCAGCCGAACCAACAGGGAAATCGGCACTGAAGCTTTCTTT. It yields the protein CASRTNREIGTEAFF.